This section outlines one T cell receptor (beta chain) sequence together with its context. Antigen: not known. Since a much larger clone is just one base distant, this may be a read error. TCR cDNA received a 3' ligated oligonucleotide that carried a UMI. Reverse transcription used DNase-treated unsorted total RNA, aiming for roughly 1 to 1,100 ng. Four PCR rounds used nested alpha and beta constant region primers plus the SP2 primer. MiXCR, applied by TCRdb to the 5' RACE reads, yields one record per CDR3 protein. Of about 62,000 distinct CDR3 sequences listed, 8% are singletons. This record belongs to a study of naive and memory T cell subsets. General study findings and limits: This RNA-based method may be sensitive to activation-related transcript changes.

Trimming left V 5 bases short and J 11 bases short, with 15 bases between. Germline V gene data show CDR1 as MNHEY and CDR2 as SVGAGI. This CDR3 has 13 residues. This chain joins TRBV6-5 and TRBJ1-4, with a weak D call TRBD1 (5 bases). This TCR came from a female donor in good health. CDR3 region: CASSQRGRDKLFF. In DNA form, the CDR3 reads TGTGCCAGCAGTCAAAGGGGTCGGGATAAACTGTTTTTT.